Shown below are 2 T cell receptor beta chains from a single sample sequenced in a study of cytomegalovirus exposure and HLA in healthy donors. The PCR contained 60 Vbeta and 13 Jbeta primers. TCRdb's table, derived via immunoSEQ multiplex PCR, lists solely in-frame clones and lacks some. Counted here are 95,000 to 150,000 clones, roughly 82% occurring once; the ten biggest clones make up around 1.6%. The sequenced sample consisted of PBMCs. All receptors come from a woman younger than 35 in good health and CMV-seronegative.

The chain combines TRBV4-3 with TRBJ2-7; 7 nucleotides match TRBD1. CDR1 LGHNA and CDR2 YSLEER come from the germline V gene. With 0 bases clipped from V and 1 base from J, the junction kept 6 bases outside the gene matches. The CDR3 is made up of 16 amino acids. Written as DNA, the CDR3 is TGCGCCAGCAGCCAAGATGTGACAGGGCGATCCTACGAGCAGTACTTC. Residues: CASSQDVTGRSYEQYF.

V gene TRBV5-1 combines with J gene TRBJ1-1, with a weak D call TRBD1 (5 bases). In germline, CDR1 is SGHRS, CDR2 YFSETQ. This CDR3 has 14 amino acids. Between the trimmed V and J ends, which lost 2 bases and 1 base, there was a span of 9 bases. CDR3 region: CASSFSGGNTEAFF. CDR3 bases: TGCGCCAGCAGCTTTAGCGGGGGGAACACTGAAGCTTTCTTT. The full variable domain, completed using reference TRBV5-1 and TRBJ1-1, is KAGVTQTPRYLIKTRGQQVTLSCSPISGHRSVSWYQQTPGQGLQFLFEYFSETQRNKGNFPGRFSGRQFSNSRSEMNVSTLELGDSALYLCASSFSGGNTEAFFGQGTRLTVV.